These T cell receptor beta chains were read from a single sample in a study of monozygotic twins with inflammatory bowel disease. TCRdb processed the 5' RACE reads again and assigns one entry to each CDR3 protein, with no DNA. This sample lists around 210,000 distinct CDR3 sequences; its ten largest clones have 7.5% to 9.5%. The sequenced material came from blood. The receptors stem from a human donor with ulcerative colitis or Crohn's disease, or a healthy co-twin of an affected twin (not recorded which). CDR3s include the opening cysteine and the closing phenylalanine or tryptophan. Fields, in order: J gene, V gene, CDR3 protein.

>TRBJ2-3|TRBV9
CASSPAGPYTDTQYF
>TRBJ1-1|TRBV5-5
CASSNQKTGAGLNTEAFF
>TRBJ2-7|TRBV6-6
CASRTVYEQYF
>TRBJ2-1|TRBV11-2
CASSRKVRTSGIANEQFF
>TRBJ1-5|TRBV5-5
CASSLYAESNQPQHF
>TRBJ2-7|TRBV18
CASSPRGTSTSEQYF
>TRBJ2-2|TRBV19
CASNPFQGANTGELFF
>TRBJ2-5|TRBV20-1
CSASLGASGETQYF
>TRBJ2-3|TRBV7-9
CASSSPTAFPFTDTQYF
>TRBJ1-1|TRBV9
CASSVGGGLITEAFF
>TRBJ2-3|TRBV28
CASSPPPRIPHTHTDTQYF
>TRBJ2-3|TRBV9
CASSALGLAGTADTQYF
>TRBJ1-6|TRBV2
CASLGQSSYNSPLHF
>TRBJ1-3|TRBV6-5
CASSYSAGLGNTIYF
>TRBJ2-1|TRBV20-1
CSASETSGANEQFF
>TRBJ1-2|TRBV12-3/TRBV12-4
CASRPRTGAFGSYGYTF
>TRBJ2-5|TRBV7-2
CASSLAREQTQYF
>TRBJ1-1|TRBV6-1
CASRSGTGGKAEAFF
>TRBJ1-1|TRBV6-1
CASSRLGAYPYTEAFF
>TRBJ1-2|TRBV2
CASSDPFWTGNYGYTF
>TRBJ2-3|TRBV5-1
CASSERGDTDTQYF
>TRBJ2-1|TRBV7-9
CASSEAGGYNEQFF
>TRBJ2-7|TRBV18
CASSQDRVVKEQYF
>TRBJ2-5|TRBV12-3/TRBV12-4
CASSFGLGETQYF
>TRBJ2-7|TRBV7-2
CASSPFSGTSSYEQYF
>TRBJ2-5|TRBV28
CASSSNGPEGETQYF
>TRBJ2-2|TRBV6-2/TRBV6-3
CASSYAAGVTGELFF
>TRBJ2-3|TRBV4-3
CASSPDRWGSTDTQYF
>TRBJ2-7|TRBV20-1
CSANPGTGLPYEQYF
>TRBJ2-6|TRBV7-7
CASSLGAPSGANVLTF
>TRBJ1-2|TRBV12-3/TRBV12-4
CASGRTGCGYTF
>TRBJ2-4|TRBV20-1
CSARGTSDENIQYF
>TRBJ1-2|TRBV11-1
CASSPQGRPGYTF
>TRBJ2-7|TRBV7-9
CASSLAPGEQYF
>TRBJ1-1|TRBV14
CASSQVSLRDTDTEAFF
>TRBJ2-1|TRBV18
CASSPTKISYNEQFF
>TRBJ2-2|TRBV19
CASSGQGDTGELFF
>TRBJ2-5|TRBV6-1
CASSRTTGQRTETQYF
>TRBJ2-7|TRBV20-1
CSARDPQLAGPSEQYF
>TRBJ2-3|TRBV5-1
CASSRSVGPDTHYF
>TRBJ1-1|TRBV12-3/TRBV12-4
CASSPGQPWFAFF
>TRBJ1-6|TRBV10-3
CAIGQSSYNSPLHF
>TRBJ1-6|TRBV5-4
CASSSGQTFSYNSPLHF
>TRBJ1-5|TRBV19
CASSIRRQNSNQPQHF
>TRBJ2-1|TRBV29-1
CSVVLAGGYEQFF
>TRBJ2-2|TRBV5-1
CASSLTQGANTGELFF
>TRBJ2-7|TRBV7-2
CASSFWETGGEQYF
>TRBJ2-7|TRBV5-1
CASSGPGSGSYEQYF
>TRBJ2-3|TRBV7-2
CASSSRPSTDTQYF
>TRBJ1-3|TRBV5-1
CASSNLGGGSDSGNTIYF
>TRBJ2-7|TRBV20-1
CSAFHLRTGEDEQYF
>TRBJ1-5|TRBV6-1
CASSETGYSNQPQHF